The table lists the clone carrying this T cell receptor beta chain with a few counts. The target antigen is unknown. Unique molecular identifiers were present on the cDNA, which also gained a universal primer site by template switching. TCRdb re-called the 5' RACE reads with MiXCR, one entry per CDR3 protein. Among 750,000 to 950,000 distinct CDR3 sequences listed, about 12% were seen once. Germline loops: CDR1 MGHRA, CDR2 YSYEKL. The V gene lost 4 bases and the J gene lost 4 bases, with 22 bases spanning the gap. The CDR3 runs 17 residues. The data are from a study of identical twins. Study-wide points: Abundant beta clonotypes from cord blood bore fewer insertions; memory repertoires lacked this pattern. Zero-insertion analyses could be partly confounded by invariant MAIT and iNKT cells.

This same sample was also part of a study on yellow fever vaccine responses in identical twins.

This clonotype originated in a young woman in good health. V is TRBV4-1 and J is TRBJ2-5; D uncertain. The sample comprised PBMCs. CDR3 coding DNA: TGCGCCAGCAGCCCCACGTTTTCAGAGACGTACATAGAGACCCAGTACTTC. Its translation is CASSPTFSETYIETQYF.